The 26 T cell receptor beta chains listed next were all sequenced from one sample in a study of graft-versus-host responses after intestinal transplantation (dated by TCRdb to about 2021). No cognate antigen is known for these TCRs. The library was built by means of the immunoSEQ multiplex PCR assay. TCRdb limited this immuneACCESS table to in-frame rearrangements with V and J called. A share of clones is missing; checked studies link under half to unresolved V genes, and the rest is unexplained. This sample gives about 41,000 clones in total; roughly 95% of them show up just once. About 0.54% of the sample goes to the ten largest clones. The sample's time point label, decoded: cells obtained before transplantation from donor or recipient. The sample here was unstimulated CD8+ T cells sorted from spleen or lymph node cells, taken before transplant. The source is a human donor who was the organ donor for an intestinal transplant.

The chain couples TRBV14 to TRBJ2-7; D call uncertain. Per germline, CDR1 SGHDN and CDR2 FVKESK. There are 12 residues in the CDR3. Trimming took 5 bases from V and 6 from J, leaving 11 bases between them. As DNA, the CDR3 is TGTGCCAGCAGCATGTGGTCTGGCGAGCAGTACTTC. Protein product: CASSMWSGEQYF.

The chain carries TRBV7-9 and TRBJ2-5; no reliable D call. Germline loops: CDR1 SEHNR, CDR2 FQNEAQ (reference sequence). The V gene lost 0 bases and the J gene lost 5 bases, with 13 bases spanning the gap. The CDR3 loop spans 15 amino acids. This CDR3 reads CASSLAQPGEETQYF. The CDR3 DNA reads as TGTGCCAGCAGCTTAGCGCAACCAGGCGAGGAGACCCAGTACTTC.

The chain has TRBV5-1 and TRBJ1-1; possibly TRBD1 for D (6 bases). Germline assignment: CDR1 SGHRS and CDR2 YFSETQ. The V gene lost 5 bases and the J gene lost 9 bases, with 17 bases spanning the gap. This CDR3 contains 13 residues. The CDR3 reads CASRPDRSLKAFF. The CDR3 DNA reads TGCGCCAGCAGACCGGACAGATCCCTGAAAGCTTTCTTT.

This clone has a handful of counts. The chain couples TRBV15 to TRBJ2-3; 7 bases map to TRBD2. The CDR3 runs to 19 residues. Germline V gene lookup returns CDR1 LNHNV and CDR2 YYDKDF (reference sequence). The J segment lost 0 bases and the V segment lost 3 bases, leaving 15 bases of the junction unmatched. Written as DNA, the CDR3 is TGTGCCACCAGCAGCGCCGCCCTCGGACGGGGGGTGAGCACAGATACGCAGTATTTT. It is translated as CATSSAALGRGVSTDTQYF.

The chain is built from TRBV5-1 and TRBJ2-1; 15 positions match TRBD2. The CDR3 contains 18 residues. CDR1 is SGHRS and CDR2 is YFSETQ in the germline V gene. After removal of 4 bases from V and 2 bases from J, the junction contained 7 bases not matched to a gene. As DNA, the CDR3 is TGCGCCAGCAGCCCCGGACTAGCGGGGGGGCCGACCTACAATGAGCAGTTCTTC. It specifies CASSPGLAGGPTYNEQFF. The entire variable domain, with the rest obtained from reference TRBV5-1 and TRBJ2-1, is as follows: KAGVTQTPRYLIKTRGQQVTLSCSPISGHRSVSWYQQTPGQGLQFLFEYFSETQRNKGNFPGRFSGRQFSNSRSEMNVSTLELGDSALYLCASSPGLAGGPTYNEQFFGPGTRLTVL.

V gene TRBV6-5 combines with J gene TRBJ1-2; TRBD1 aligns across 8 bases. The CDR3 sequence is 13 residues long. Trimming cost V 4 bases and J 7 bases; bases outside gene matches: 5. Germline values: CDR1 MNHEY, CDR2 SVGAGI. The CDR3 loop is CASSLDRVFGYTF. Here the CDR3 DNA reads TGTGCCAGCAGTTTGGACAGGGTTTTTGGCTACACCTTC.

This chain joins TRBV9 and TRBJ2-5; D uncertain. Deletions cut 0 bases from V and 5 bases from J, with 11 bases between. The CDR3 runs to 14 residues. The germline V gene encodes CDR1 SGDLS and CDR2 YYNGEE. CDR3 DNA sequence: TGTGCCAGCAGCGTAGGGGCTCCGTGGGAGACCCAGTACTTC. This translates into CASSVGAPWETQYF.

DNA for the CDR3: TGTGCCAGCAGTTTATCGGGGGCACTGATGAACACTGAAGCTTTCTTT. It specifies CASSLSGALMNTEAFF. The chain combines TRBV27 with TRBJ1-1; tentative D call: TRBD1 (6 bases). Trimming left V 0 bases short and J 0 bases short, with 11 bases between. The CDR3 contains 16 residues. Per germline, CDR1 MNHEY and CDR2 SMNVEV (reference sequence).

Only one count was recorded for this clone. The chain carries TRBV4-1 and TRBJ2-3, with D hard to call. The CDR3 loop spans 13 amino acids. Germline CDR1 MGHRA, CDR2 YSYEKL. Trimming took 4 bases from V and 4 from J, leaving 9 bases between them. This CDR3 is CASSPLSSDTQYF. The CDR3 coding sequence is TGCGCCAGCAGCCCACTGAGTTCAGATACGCAGTATTTT.

V is TRBV13 and J is TRBJ1-2, with a tentative D call TRBD1 (6 bases). The V and J ends lost 5 bases and 4 bases respectively, with 17 bases between them. CDR1 and CDR2 (germline): PRHDT, FYEKMQ (reference sequence). The CDR3 spans 15 residues. The CDR3 DNA reads TGTGCCAGCAGCCCCGGATCGGGGGCCCTCTATGGCTACACCTTC. It yields the protein CASSPGSGALYGYTF.

The CDR3 is CASSLNQQGALGYNEQFF. The CDR3 DNA reads as TGTGCCAGCAGCTTGAACCAACAGGGGGCGCTGGGGTACAATGAGCAGTTCTTC. The chain carries TRBV7-8 and TRBJ2-1; 9 bases match TRBD1. The V and J ends lost 3 bases and 4 bases, in that order; junction bases with no gene match: 13. The CDR3 runs 18 residues. CDR1 is SGHVS and CDR2 is FQNEAQ in the germline V gene.

The chain employs TRBV18 and TRBJ2-5, with 10 bases identical to TRBD2. The CDR3 loop spans 14 amino acids. CDR1 is KGHSH, CDR2 LQKENI, per germline. J was trimmed by 10 bases and V by 0 bases; bases with no gene match: 5. CDR3 coding DNA: TGTGCCAGCTCACCACCTAGCGGGGGGCCAAACCAGTACTTC. Its translation: CASSPPSGGPNQYF.

The rearrangement joins TRBV5-1 to TRBJ2-7, with no clear D. CDR3 size: 13 residues. Germline V lookup: CDR1 SGHRS, CDR2 YFSETQ. V lost 0 bases to trimming and J lost 4 bases, with 8 bases between them. CDR3 sequence: CASSLGIGYEQYF. The CDR3 DNA reads as TGCGCCAGCAGCTTGGGGATTGGTTACGAGCAGTACTTC.

This clone has a single count. This rearrangement joins TRBV11-2 to TRBJ2-3; D is ambiguous. This CDR3 has 13 amino acids. V was clipped by 1 base and J by 5 bases, with 7 bases between them. Germline V gives CDR1 SGHAT, CDR2 FQNNGV. This CDR3 reads CASSLVMVDTQYF. The CDR3, as DNA: TGTGCCAGCAGCTTAGTCATGGTAGATACGCAGTATTTT.

The chain is built from TRBV4-1 and TRBJ2-7, with 7 bases identical to TRBD1. Unmatched junction bases numbered 11, after V lost 0 bases and J lost 6 bases. The CDR3 extends over 16 amino acids. CDR1 MGHRA and CDR2 YSYEKL come from the germline V gene. CDR3 sequence reads: CASSQEGVLGGSEQYF. The CDR3 region has the DNA TGCGCCAGCAGCCAAGAGGGGGTGCTAGGGGGCAGCGAGCAGTACTTC.

The CDR3 DNA sequence: TGTGCCAGCAGCTTAGCACCCAATGAGCAGTTCTTC. Protein sequence: CASSLAPNEQFF. The chain is built from TRBV7-6 and TRBJ2-1; D not certain. CDR3 size: 12 residues. V lost 0 bases to trimming and J lost 6 bases, with 3 bases between them. Germline CDR1 reads SGHVS; CDR2 reads FNYEAQ.

This rearrangement joins TRBV4-3 to TRBJ1-1; D is perhaps TRBD1 (5 bases). CDR3 length equals 13 residues. Germline CDR1 and CDR2: LGHNA and YSLEER. Trimming shortened V by 5 bases and J by 4 bases, and 11 bases separated the two germline ends. The CDR3: CASSGGYGTEAFF. The CDR3 bases are TGCGCCAGCAGCGGGGGATATGGCACTGAAGCTTTCTTT.

This chain uses TRBV6-6 with TRBJ1-6; D unresolved. From germline, CDR1 is MNHNY and CDR2 SVGAGI (reference sequence). This CDR3 has 14 residues. Trimming pared 4 bases from V and 8 bases from J, leaving 12 bases between. CDR3 bases: TGTGCCAGCAGTTTGGAGGGATGGGATTCACCCCTCCACTTT. Its protein product is CASSLEGWDSPLHF.

This rearrangement joins TRBV2 to TRBJ2-7, with TRBD1 identical over 10 bases. Per the germline V gene, CDR1 is SNHLY and CDR2 is FYNNEI. This CDR3 comprises 16 residues. V shed 4 bases, J shed 0 bases, and the junction held 6 bases outside the gene matches. The CDR3 protein is CASSVGQGGSSYEQYF. DNA for the CDR3: TGTGCCAGCAGTGTCGGACAGGGGGGCAGCTCCTACGAGCAGTACTTC.

The V gene is TRBV4-1, the J gene TRBJ1-1, with 11 bases matching TRBD1. This CDR3 spans 15 amino acids. The germline CDR1 and CDR2 sequences are MGHRA and YSYEKL. Trimming at V came to 3 bases and at J to 5 bases, leaving 5 bases not matched to a gene. CDR3 sequence: CASSQGTGGRTEAFF. The CDR3 DNA is TGCGCCAGCAGCCAGGGGACAGGGGGGAGAACTGAAGCTTTCTTT.

The rearrangement joins TRBV27 to TRBJ2-3, with 12 bases fitting TRBD2. The CDR3 is 17 amino acids. Germline lookup yields CDR1 MNHEY and CDR2 SMNVEV (reference sequence). V shed 3 bases and J 4 bases; nucleotides not matched to a gene: 8. DNA of the CDR3: TGTGCCAGCAGTTTCCTAGCGGGGGGGCAATCGCCAGATACGCAGTATTTT. This sequence encodes CASSFLAGGQSPDTQYF.

CDR3 residues: CASSIDGSTNEKLFF. The CDR3 coding sequence is TGTGCCAGTAGTATTGATGGAAGTACTAATGAAAAACTGTTTTTT. The J gene is TRBJ1-4, the V gene TRBV19; D gene ambiguous. CDR3 size: 15 residues. Deletions cut 3 bases from V and 2 bases from J, with 10 bases between. CDR1 is LNHDA, CDR2 SQIVND, per germline (reference sequence). Full variable domain (rest looked up from reference TRBV19 and TRBJ1-4): DGGITQSPKYLFRKEGQNVTLSCEQNLNHDAMYWYRQDPGQGLRLIYYSQIVNDFQKGDIAEGYSVSREKKESFPLTVTSAQKNPTAFYLCASSIDGSTNEKLFFGSGTQLSVL.

The chain employs TRBV2 and TRBJ2-5, with D tentatively TRBD1 (6 bases). V gave up 6 bases and J gave up 0 bases, with 8 bases separating them. CDR1 SNHLY and CDR2 FYNNEI come from the germline V gene. CDR3 length: 13 residues. The CDR3 is CASRGTNQETQYF. The CDR3 DNA follows: TGTGCCAGCAGAGGGACAAACCAAGAGACCCAGTACTTC.

The chain couples TRBV4-2 to TRBJ1-4; maybe TRBD1 (6 bases). The ends were cut back, 3 bases at V and 8 bases at J, with 25 bases in the middle. Germline V lookup: CDR1 LGHNA, CDR2 YNFKEQ. This CDR3 comprises 18 residues. CDR3 protein: CASSQARDTFSLREKLFF. CDR3 in DNA: TGTGCCAGCAGCCAGGCGAGGGACACGTTTTCATTGCGCGAAAAACTGTTTTTT.

The gene calls are TRBV5-6 and TRBJ1-1; 9 bases match TRBD1. The trim removed 4 bases at V and 1 base at J, leaving 5 bases unmatched. The CDR3 totals 15 residues. Germline loops: CDR1 SGHDT, CDR2 YYEEEE. Here the CDR3 DNA reads TGTGCCAGCAGCCTACAGGGGGCTCAGAACACTGAAGCTTTCTTT. Translated: CASSLQGAQNTEAFF.

This chain joins TRBV29-1 and TRBJ2-7; D is unresolved. Per germline, CDR1 SQVTM and CDR2 ANQGSEA. V dropped 6 bases and J dropped 2 bases, with 8 bases sitting between them. The CDR3 is 11 amino acids. This chain's CDR3 is CSVGSTYEQYF. The CDR3 nucleotides read TGCAGCGTAGGATCTACCTACGAGCAGTACTTC.